Sequencing of this TCR beta chain was carried out in a study of blood T cell repertoires in COVID-19. The CDR3 length is 20 residues. Trimming took off 2 bases at V and 2 bases at J, with 26 bases between the two ends. Some clones are missing from TCRdb's copy, which holds only in-frame ones; the method was immunoSEQ multiplex PCR. The table shows around 100,000 clones, with roughly 88% occurring only once. The V and J genes are TRBV23-1 and TRBJ2-3, with D tentatively TRBD2 (5 bases). TRBV23-1 is labeled an ORF, and its function is uncertain. Sequencing was performed on peripheral blood. The sequence was collected from a woman between 55 and 75 years old with acute or convalescent COVID-19. CDR3 nucleotide sequence: TGCGCCAGCAGTCAAAAATCCCACGGGGAAGAGGCGGAGTACACAGATACGCAGTATTTT. Translation: CASSQKSHGEEAEYTDTQYF.